The next 17 T cell receptor beta chains were all read from a single sample in a study of technical replicates of blood from a handful of donors. Clones were sequenced by immunoSEQ multiplex PCR, and TCRdb holds only the in-frame ones, with some missing. Of some 30,000 clones in the sample, roughly nine tenths were seen once. Sequenced material: PBMCs. These TCRs come from a human donor in good health. Some clones in this sample may be carry-over from other donors' samples.

The chain employs TRBV5-6 and TRBJ2-1; D is possibly TRBD1 (5 bases). The germline CDR1 and CDR2 sequences are SGHDT and YYEEEE. V lost 1 base, J lost 3 bases, and 11 bases lay in between. The CDR3 covers 15 residues. The CDR3 sequence is CASSLFQGLYNEQFF. In DNA form, the CDR3 reads TGTGCCAGCAGCTTGTTCCAGGGCCTCTACAATGAGCAGTTCTTC. The entire variable domain, with the rest obtained from reference TRBV5-6 and TRBJ2-1, is as follows: DAGVTQSPTHLIKTRGQQVTLRCSPKSGHDTVSWYQQALGQGPQFIFQYYEEEERQRGNFPDRFSGHQFPNYSSELNVNALLLGDSALYLCASSLFQGLYNEQFFGPGTRLTVL.

The chain recombines TRBV7-2 with TRBJ2-3, with 9 nucleotides matching TRBD2. V shed 1 base, J shed 14 bases, and the junction held 4 bases outside the gene matches. This CDR3 is 12 amino acids long. Germline V gene sequence: CDR1 SGHTA, CDR2 FQGNSA. CDR3 protein: CASSLDAGGPYF. In DNA, the CDR3 is TGTGCCAGCAGCTTAGATGCGGGGGGGCCGTATTTT. Using reference TRBV7-2 and TRBJ2-3 for the parts outside the CDR3, the full variable domain is GAGVSQSPSNKVTEKGKDVELRCDPISGHTALYWYRQSLGQGLEFLIYFQGNSAPDKSGLPSDRFSAERTGGSVSTLTIQRTQQEDSAVYLCASSLDAGGPYFGPGTRLTVL.

CDR3 region: CASTTPSNPDGQYF. The CDR3 nucleotides read TGTGCCAGCACCACTCCGAGCAACCCCGATGGCCAGTACTTC. The rearrangement uses TRBV11-2 and TRBJ2-5, with D unclear. Germline lookup yields CDR1 SGHAT and CDR2 FQNNGV. The length of the CDR3 is 14 residues. The ends were cut back, 7 bases at V and 10 bases at J, with 22 bases in the middle.

This sequence joins TRBV4-3 and TRBJ1-2; 9 bases are shared with TRBD1. CDR1 and CDR2 (germline): LGHNA, YSLEER. The CDR3 spans 15 residues. With 4 bases clipped from V and 2 bases from J, the junction kept 5 bases outside the gene matches. The CDR3 sequence: CASSLGQGSNYGYTF. Here the CDR3 DNA reads TGCGCCAGCAGCCTAGGACAGGGGTCAAACTATGGCTACACCTTC.

The chain couples TRBV25-1 to TRBJ1-1; 7 nucleotides align to TRBD1. CDR3 length: 17 residues. CDR1 is MGHDK, CDR2 SYGVNS, per germline. With 5 bases clipped from V and 0 bases from J, the junction kept 12 bases outside the gene matches. The DNA for the CDR3 is TGTGCCAGCAGTCCCCACCAGACAGGGACCTTGAACACTGAAGCTTTCTTT. It translates to CASSPHQTGTLNTEAFF.

The genes are TRBV29-1 and TRBJ2-7; TRBD1 matches 7 bases. The V segment lost 6 bases and the J segment 0 bases; nucleotides outside the gene matches: 5. Germline CDR1 and CDR2: SQVTM and ANQGSEA. The CDR3 spans 13 residues. The CDR3 reads CSVQGLSSYEQYF. The CDR3 region has the DNA TGCAGCGTACAGGGGCTAAGCTCCTACGAGCAGTACTTC.

The chain has TRBV29-1 and TRBJ1-3, with 7 bases that match TRBD1. With 3 bases clipped from V and 8 bases from J, the junction kept 7 bases outside the gene matches. This CDR3 contains 13 residues. From germline, CDR1 is SQVTM and CDR2 ANQGSEA. CDR3 protein: CSVEGQLGDTIYF. The CDR3 region has the DNA TGCAGCGTTGAGGGACAGCTCGGGGACACCATATATTTT.

The chain carries TRBV13 and TRBJ1-2; D ambiguous. V shed 5 bases and J shed 5 bases, with 9 bases lying between them. Per germline, CDR1 PRHDT and CDR2 FYEKMQ (reference sequence). This CDR3 is 12 amino acids long. The CDR3 region has the DNA TGTGCCAGCAGCCGGCGGCTGTATGGCTACACCTTC. It encodes CASSRRLYGYTF.

The J gene is TRBJ1-1, the V gene TRBV27; a weak D match, TRBD1 (6 bases). The CDR3 covers 14 residues. Germline CDR1 MNHEY, CDR2 SMNVEV (reference sequence). V was trimmed by 3 bases and J by 2 bases, leaving 10 bases between them. The CDR3 protein is CASSFNRENTEAFF. The CDR3 DNA reads TGTGCCAGCAGTTTTAACAGGGAAAACACTGAAGCTTTCTTT.

V and J are TRBV2 and TRBJ2-7, with D perhaps TRBD1 (5 bases). The V gene lost 5 bases and the J gene lost 2 bases, with 7 bases spanning the gap. Germline V gene lookup returns CDR1 SNHLY and CDR2 FYNNEI. This CDR3 contains 12 residues. The CDR3 DNA is TGTGCCAGCAGTTTAGGGGCCTACGAGCAGTACTTC. It specifies CASSLGAYEQYF.

The chain combines TRBV5-6 with TRBJ2-7; D is undetermined. Looked up from germline, CDR1 is SGHDT and CDR2 is YYEEEE. Trimming removed 0 bases at V and 4 bases at J, with 8 bases between. The CDR3 sequence is 13 residues long. CDR3 in DNA: TGTGCCAGCAGCTTGGAACAAGATTACGAGCAGTACTTC. Translation gives CASSLEQDYEQYF.

The chain couples TRBV19 to TRBJ1-1, with D possibly matching TRBD1 (5 bases). The CDR3 runs to 15 residues. The V gene's germline CDR1 is LNHDA and CDR2 SQIVND (reference sequence). Trimming cost V 5 bases and J 1 base, with 14 bases left between them. The CDR3 sequence is CASSAYGTGNTEAFF. The CDR3 DNA reads TGTGCCAGTAGTGCTTACGGGACTGGGAACACTGAAGCTTTCTTT.

The chain recombines TRBV19 with TRBJ2-1; perhaps TRBD2 as D (5 bases). The germline gives CDR1 LNHDA, CDR2 SQIVND (reference sequence). This CDR3 region has 12 residues. The CDR3 loop reads CLGKGVRNEQFF. The CDR3 nucleotides are TGTTTAGGAAAGGGAGTGCGGAATGAGCAGTTCTTC.

The chain recombines TRBV5-5 with TRBJ2-1; a weak D match, TRBD2 (6 bases). The V and J ends lost 2 bases and 9 bases respectively, with 12 bases between them. CDR3 length: 13 residues. Germline lookup yields CDR1 SGHKS and CDR2 YYEKEE (reference sequence). CDR3 coding DNA: TGTGCCAGCAGCTTAGAGTGGGGAGGTGAGCAGTTCTTC. Protein sequence: CASSLEWGGEQFF.

This rearrangement joins TRBV6-6 to TRBJ2-1; D is uncertain. The length of the CDR3 is 11 residues. CDR1 and CDR2 from the germline V gene are MNHNY and SVGAGI (reference sequence). The germline V and J ends were trimmed by 2 bases and 6 bases, with 2 bases remaining between them. The CDR3 DNA is TGTGCCAGCAGTTACCTCAATGAGCAGTTCTTC. Translated: CASSYLNEQFF.

This chain links TRBV7-6 with TRBJ1-5; D ambiguous. Germline V gene sequence: CDR1 SGHVS, CDR2 FNYEAQ. Trimming removed 1 base from V and 6 bases from J, with 7 bases in between. This CDR3 region has 13 residues. CDR3 sequence: CASSLGGFQPQHF. For the CDR3, the DNA is TGTGCCAGCAGCTTAGGAGGTTTTCAGCCCCAGCATTTT.

The chain has TRBV4-1 and TRBJ2-7; 7 nucleotides line up with TRBD2. Trimming cost V 1 base and J 3 bases; bases outside gene matches: 12. This CDR3 is 17 amino acids long. Germline V gene sequence: CDR1 MGHRA, CDR2 YSYEKL. CDR3 nucleotides: TGCGCCAGCAGCCAAGGGATCGTATGGCGGGGGAACTACGAGCAGTACTTC. Its translation is CASSQGIVWRGNYEQYF.